The present TCR beta chain was sequenced within a study of blood T cells in healthy people across ages. General observations from the study: Underestimates were what the diversity estimates from one million T cells were considered to be. Long-lived donors carried more naive CD4+ cells and greater diversity than aged donors.

For the second PCR, which ran for about 6 to 11 cycles, a sample-barcoded 5' primer and a J-beta primer mix were used. TCRdb reprocessed the 5' RACE reads via MiXCR and lists one record per CDR3 protein. This table has roughly 1.7 million distinct CDR3 sequences, about 31% appearing once. Points on this clonotype: As yet, its antigen is unknown.

The clonotype comes from a woman in her twenties or thirties in good health. Sequencing used blood.

The CDR3 spells CASSAGLPQETQYF. The CDR3 DNA sequence: TGCGCCAGCAGCGCGGGACTACCCCAAGAGACCCAGTACTTC. The chain combines TRBV5-1 with TRBJ2-5, with 7 nucleotides matching TRBD2. Germline-derived CDR1 and CDR2 are SGHRS and YFSETQ. This CDR3 spans 14 amino acids. The trim removed 4 bases at V and 1 base at J, leaving 4 bases unmatched.